The 6 T cell receptor beta chains given below trace back to one sample, sequenced in a study of blood T cell repertoires in COVID-19. Here immunoSEQ multiplex PCR was the method, and the copy in TCRdb shows in-frame clones only, minus some. This sample carries about 440,000 clones, around 88% of them seen once, and the ten largest clones take 4% to 5.5%. Sequenced sample: peripheral blood. These receptors came from a woman younger than 45 with acute or convalescent COVID-19.

The chain links TRBV27 to TRBJ1-2; a weak D match, TRBD1 (6 bases). Trimming removed 5 bases from V and 6 bases from J, with 19 bases in between. The CDR3 runs to 15 residues. From germline, CDR1 is MNHEY and CDR2 SMNVEV (reference sequence). Written as DNA, the CDR3 is TGTGCCAGCAGTCCACGTCCAGACAGGTTCAATGGCTACACCTTC. Residues: CASSPRPDRFNGYTF.

The V gene is TRBV5-1, the J gene TRBJ2-3; 8 nucleotides align to TRBD1. This CDR3 is 14 amino acids long. Trimming at V came to 4 bases and at J to 6 bases, leaving 7 bases not matched to a gene. Germline CDR1 SGHRS, CDR2 YFSETQ. CDR3 bases: TGCGCCAGCAGCCGGACAGGGTTTGGGGATACGCAGTATTTT. This encodes CASSRTGFGDTQYF. Supplemented by reference TRBV5-1 and TRBJ2-3, the full variable domain reads KAGVTQTPRYLIKTRGQQVTLSCSPISGHRSVSWYQQTPGQGLQFLFEYFSETQRNKGNFPGRFSGRQFSNSRSEMNVSTLELGDSALYLCASSRTGFGDTQYFGPGTRLTVL.

V is TRBV7-9 and J is TRBJ2-6; 7 nucleotides align to TRBD1. Germline CDR1 is SEHNR and CDR2 is FQNEAQ (reference sequence). V was pared by 1 base and J by 4 bases, with 10 bases of the junction left unmatched. This CDR3 is built from 18 residues. CDR3 bases: TGTGCCAGCAGCTTAGACAGGGGCCTAAAGGGAGGGGCCAACGTCCTGACTTTC. As protein: CASSLDRGLKGGANVLTF.

This chain connects TRBV3-1 (or the pseudogene TRBV3-2) to TRBJ1-1, with 7 bases fitting TRBD1. The CDR3 is 14 amino acids. Trimming cost V 2 bases and J 3 bases; bases outside gene matches: 3. Germline V lookup: CDR1 LGHDT, CDR2 YNNKEL (reference sequence). CDR3 nucleotide sequence: TGTGCCAGCAGCCAACTGGGACAGTACACTGAAGCTTTCTTT. Translating gives CASSQLGQYTEAFF.

This clone came up once. The genes are TRBV5-5 and TRBJ1-5; no clear D gene. Looked up from germline, CDR1 is SGHKS and CDR2 is YYEKEE (reference sequence). The CDR3 loop spans 17 amino acids. V was pared by 0 bases and J by 2 bases, with 15 bases between. This chain's CDR3 is CASSLVTQASGNQPQHF. For the CDR3, the DNA is TGTGCCAGCAGCTTGGTTACTCAGGCCTCCGGCAATCAGCCCCAGCATTTT. Looking up the rest from reference TRBV5-5 and TRBJ1-5 gives the full variable domain: DAGVTQSPTHLIKTRGQQVTLRCSPISGHKSVSWYQQVLGQGPQFIFQYYEKEERGRGNFPDRFSARQFPNYSSELNVNALLLGDSALYLCASSLVTQASGNQPQHFGDGTRLSIL.

V is TRBV19 and J is TRBJ1-2; TRBD1 matches 7 bases. With V trimmed by 2 bases and J by 7 bases, 10 bases remained unmatched. Germline V CDR1 and CDR2: LNHDA, SQIVND (reference sequence). The CDR3 runs 15 residues. The CDR3 protein is CASSIQGETYSGYTF. The CDR3, as DNA: TGTGCCAGTAGTATACAGGGGGAAACTTATTCTGGCTACACCTTC.